This T cell receptor beta chain is drawn from a study of PD-1 blockade in mismatch repair-deficient tumors. The overall study: All were previously treated, progressing patients with about 12 mismatch repair-deficient cancer types. Study-wide results and caveats: Tumor-resident clones, often absent from pretreatment blood, expanded after pembrolizumab and then contracted.

All patients were mismatch repair deficient, assessed by either PCR or immunohistochemistry. Trimming at V came to 0 bases and at J to 12 bases, leaving 6 bases not matched to a gene. Germline CDR1 LGHNA, CDR2 YNFKEQ. CDR3 size: 13 residues. Clones were sequenced by immunoSEQ multiplex PCR, and TCRdb holds only the in-frame ones, with some missing. The sample consists of tens of thousands of clones, roughly 80% of them appearing once. Comments on this clone: Its cognate antigen is unknown.

The rearrangement uses TRBV4-2 and TRBJ1-2; TRBD1 matches 8 bases. This TCR was sampled from an adult with mismatch repair-deficient cancer. The sequences come from peripheral blood, collected 2 weeks after starting pembrolizumab. The chain's CDR3 is CASSQDEQGENTF. The CDR3 DNA is TGTGCCAGCAGCCAAGATGAACAGGGGGAAAACACCTTC.